This section outlines one T cell receptor (beta chain) sequence together with its context. Its antigen remains unknown. Treatment in this sample: oral pan-JAK inhibitor, 5-10 mg twice daily. From alopecia areata patients, lesional scalp punch biopsies and peripheral blood were collected. V was clipped by 0 bases and J by 7 bases, with 11 bases between them. The CDR3 sequence is 14 residues long. Germline lookup yields CDR1 SGHDT and CDR2 YYEEEE. The entry originates in a study of CD8+ T cells in alopecia areata. TCR sequencing used cDNA made by reverse transcription of extracted RNA. Only in-frame clones appear in the TCRdb table, and some are missing; sequencing was by immunoSEQ multiplex PCR. The table shows under 350,000 clones, with more than 45% occurring only once. Study-wide results and caveats: Scalp clonality and expanded CD8+ clones among the top 100 showed significant decreases with tofacitinib. Persistence in scalp and blood during tofacitinib was observed for many expanded lesional clones.

Sample: CD4+ T cells sorted from blood, taken at week 24, from a patient treated with tofacitinib. This rearrangement joins TRBV5-6 to TRBJ1-5, with D possibly TRBD1 on 5 matching bases. The TCR comes from a human donor with alopecia areata. Written as DNA, the CDR3 is TGTGCCAGCAGCTTGGACGGGGCGCAGCAGCCCCAGCATTTT. It yields the protein CASSLDGAQQPQHF.